These T cell receptor beta chains were read from a single sample in a study of T-cell reconstitution after alpha-beta-depleted transplantation in children. Each CDR3 protein is one row after TCRdb ran MiXCR on the PCR reads. The data hold around 580,000 distinct CDR3 sequences, with roughly a quarter observed a single time. This sample comprised PBMCs, obtained before TCRalphabeta/CD19-depleted stem cell transplant. These receptors came from a boy younger than two with Wiskott-Aldrich syndrome, due to receive a stem cell transplant. Both conserved end residues are part of each CDR3. The D gene is left open where the match is weak. Clone sizes are given selectively: once, few, many, or a class where the clone is expanded.

TGCGCCAGCAGCCCGGGACATCCCACCGGGGAGCTGTTTTTT,CASSPGHPTGELFF,TRBJ2-2,NA,NA,TRBV4-1
TGTGCCAGCAGCGTAGCGGGAGCTGGGGAGCAGTACTTC,CASSVAGAGEQYF,TRBJ2-7,few,TRBD2,TRBV7-2
TGTGCCAGCAGCCCTTGGGGAGGGTACGAGCAGTTCTTC,CASSPWGGYEQFF,TRBJ2-1,few,TRBD2,TRBV7-9
TGCAGCGCAACAACTGTCTACGAGCAGTACTTC,CSATTVYEQYF,TRBJ2-7,few,NA,TRBV29-1
TGTGCCTGGAGTGTTCTGGGGTTCGGCACTGAAGCTTTCTTT,CAWSVLGFGTEAFF,TRBJ1-1,NA,NA,TRBV30
TGTGCCAGCAGCTTAATGGGGGCCGATGAAAAACTGTTTTTT,CASSLMGADEKLFF,TRBJ1-4,few,NA,TRBV7-2
TGCAGTGCTAGAGAGTACTTCTCTCGGGACAATGAGCAGTTCTTC,CSAREYFSRDNEQFF,TRBJ2-1,few,NA,TRBV20-1
TGCAGCGCCAATCCAAGGGTGGGCCTTGAAGCTTTCTTT,CSANPRVGLEAFF,TRBJ1-1,NA,NA,TRBV29-1
TGTGCCACCAGCAAAGGTGGAGTCCGGACCCAGTACTTC,CATSKGGVRTQYF,TRBJ2-5,NA,NA,TRBV15
TGCGCCAGCAGCTTGCCCCTAGCGGGGGGCGTGGGAGAGCAGTACTTC,CASSLPLAGGVGEQYF,TRBJ2-7,NA,TRBD2,TRBV5-1
TGTGCCAGCAGTTTAGCTAGCCCGAGCCCAGATACGCAGTATTTT,CASSLASPSPDTQYF,TRBJ2-3,NA,NA,TRBV12-3/TRBV12-4
TGTGCCAGCAGCCGATCCCGCCGACTAGCCATAAACAATGAGCAGTTCTTC,CASSRSRRLAINNEQFF,TRBJ2-1,NA,TRBD2,TRBV11-2
TGCGCCAGCAGGAGACTTTTTCAAGAGACCCAGTACTTC,CASRRLFQETQYF,TRBJ2-5,few,NA,TRBV5-1
TGCAGTGCTGCCCTTAGCGGGTCTCAAGAGACCCAGTACTTC,CSAALSGSQETQYF,TRBJ2-5,NA,TRBD2,TRBV20-1
TGTGCCATCAGTGATGTAGGAGGGGATGGCTACACCTTC,CAISDVGGDGYTF,TRBJ1-2,few,NA,TRBV10-3
TGCGCCAGCAGCCATCGAGCGGGGAGCACAGATACGCAGTATTTT,CASSHRAGSTDTQYF,TRBJ2-3,NA,TRBD2,TRBV5-1
TGTGCCATTGGACTAGCGGGAATTGGGGAGCAGTACTTC,CAIGLAGIGEQYF,TRBJ2-7,many,TRBD2,TRBV10-3
TGCGCCAGCAGCCAGGGACAGCTAAATAATGAGCAGTTCTTC,CASSQGQLNNEQFF,TRBJ2-1,few,TRBD1,TRBV4-1
TGTGCCAGCAGCAAAGGGACTAGCGGGAGGGTTAGCTCCTACGAGCAGTACTTC,CASSKGTSGRVSSYEQYF,TRBJ2-7,NA,TRBD2,TRBV7-8
TGTGCCAGCAGACGCGGACTAGCGGGAGACGAGCAGTACTTC,CASRRGLAGDEQYF,TRBJ2-7,many,TRBD2,TRBV5-5
TGTGCCAGCAGCCAATTCCCCAGCACAGATACGCAGTATTTT,CASSQFPSTDTQYF,TRBJ2-3,NA,NA,TRBV3-1
TGTGCCACCAGCAGAGATCCGAGAACCGGGGAGCTGTTTTTT,CATSRDPRTGELFF,TRBJ2-2,NA,NA,TRBV15
TGTGCCAGCAGCTATCGGGAGGGCTACTTTAATTCACCCCTCCACTTT,CASSYREGYFNSPLHF,TRBJ1-6,NA,NA,TRBV7-9
TGTGCCAGCAGCCCTGCTAGCGGGAGGGCCGCAGATACGCAGTATTTT,CASSPASGRAADTQYF,TRBJ2-3,few,TRBD2,TRBV3-1
TGTGCTAGTGGTTTCTTCGGTTATGAGCAGTTCTTC,CASGFFGYEQFF,TRBJ2-1,NA,NA,TRBV12-5